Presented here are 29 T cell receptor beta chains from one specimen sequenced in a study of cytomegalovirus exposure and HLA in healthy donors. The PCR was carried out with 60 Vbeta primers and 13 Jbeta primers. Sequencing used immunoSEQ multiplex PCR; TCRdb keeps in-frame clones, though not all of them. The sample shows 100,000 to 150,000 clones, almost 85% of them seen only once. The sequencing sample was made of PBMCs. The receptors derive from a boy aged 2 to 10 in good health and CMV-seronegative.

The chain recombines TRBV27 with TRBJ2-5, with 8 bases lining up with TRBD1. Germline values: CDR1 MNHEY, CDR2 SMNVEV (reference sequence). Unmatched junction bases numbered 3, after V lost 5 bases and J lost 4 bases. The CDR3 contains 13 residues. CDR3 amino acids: CASSPDRGETQYF. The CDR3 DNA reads TGTGCCAGCAGTCCTGACAGGGGAGAGACCCAGTACTTC.

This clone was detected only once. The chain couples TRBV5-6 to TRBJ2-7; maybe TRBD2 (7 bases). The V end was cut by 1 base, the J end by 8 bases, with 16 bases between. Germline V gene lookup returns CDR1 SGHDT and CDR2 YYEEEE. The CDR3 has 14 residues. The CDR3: CASSLRGAAHKQYV. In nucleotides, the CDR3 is TGTGCCAGCAGCTTGCGGGGGGCCGCCCATAAGCAGTACGTC.

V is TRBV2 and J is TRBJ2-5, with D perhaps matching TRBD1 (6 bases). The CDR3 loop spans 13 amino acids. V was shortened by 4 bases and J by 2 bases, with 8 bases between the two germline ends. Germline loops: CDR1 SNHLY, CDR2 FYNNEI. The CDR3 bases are TGTGCCAGCAGTGGGGACAATCAAGAGACCCAGTACTTC. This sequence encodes CASSGDNQETQYF. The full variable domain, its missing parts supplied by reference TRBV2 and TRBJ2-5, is EPEVTQTPSHQVTQMGQEVILRCVPISNHLYFYWYRQILGQKVEFLVSFYNNEISEKSEIFDDQFSVERPDGSNFTLKIRSTKLEDSAMYFCASSGDNQETQYFGPGTRLLVL.

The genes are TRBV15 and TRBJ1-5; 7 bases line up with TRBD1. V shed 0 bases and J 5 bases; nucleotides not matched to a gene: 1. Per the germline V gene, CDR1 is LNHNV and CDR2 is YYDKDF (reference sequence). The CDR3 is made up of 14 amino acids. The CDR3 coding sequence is TGTGCCACCAGCAGAGACAGGGGGGATCAGCCCCAGCATTTT. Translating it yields CATSRDRGDQPQHF.

DNA for the CDR3: TGTGCCAGCACCTGGTCGGGGACCGGGGAGCTGTTTTTT. Residues: CASTWSGTGELFF. V and J are TRBV5-6 and TRBJ2-2, with a possible D match to TRBD2 (5 bases). CDR1 is SGHDT and CDR2 is YYEEEE in the germline V gene. Trimming shortened V by 6 bases and J by 5 bases, and 11 bases separated the two germline ends. This CDR3 has 13 residues.

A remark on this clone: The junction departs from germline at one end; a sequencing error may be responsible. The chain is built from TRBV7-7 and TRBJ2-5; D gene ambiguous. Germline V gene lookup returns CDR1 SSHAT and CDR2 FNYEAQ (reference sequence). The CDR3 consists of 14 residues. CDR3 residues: CASSLGSVSETQYF. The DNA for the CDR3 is TGTGCTAGCAGCTTAGGTTCGGTATCAGAGACCCAGTACTTC.

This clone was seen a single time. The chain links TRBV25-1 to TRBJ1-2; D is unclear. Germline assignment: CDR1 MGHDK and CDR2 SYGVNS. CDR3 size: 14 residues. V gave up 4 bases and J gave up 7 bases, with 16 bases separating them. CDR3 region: CASSGARAQSGYTF. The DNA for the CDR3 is TGTGCCAGCAGTGGGGCGAGGGCCCAAAGTGGCTACACCTTC.

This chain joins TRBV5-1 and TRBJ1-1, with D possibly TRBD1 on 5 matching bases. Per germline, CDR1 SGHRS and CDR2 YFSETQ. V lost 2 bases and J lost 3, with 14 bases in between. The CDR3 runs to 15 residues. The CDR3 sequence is CASSLGDQRYTEAFF. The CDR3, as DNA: TGCGCCAGCAGCTTAGGGGATCAAAGGTACACTGAAGCTTTCTTT.

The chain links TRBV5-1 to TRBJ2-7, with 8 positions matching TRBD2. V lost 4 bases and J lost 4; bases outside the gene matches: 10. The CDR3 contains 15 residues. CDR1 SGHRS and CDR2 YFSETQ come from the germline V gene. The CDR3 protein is CASSMPGGATYEQYF. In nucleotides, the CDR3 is TGCGCCAGCAGCATGCCGGGGGGGGCTACTTACGAGCAGTACTTC.

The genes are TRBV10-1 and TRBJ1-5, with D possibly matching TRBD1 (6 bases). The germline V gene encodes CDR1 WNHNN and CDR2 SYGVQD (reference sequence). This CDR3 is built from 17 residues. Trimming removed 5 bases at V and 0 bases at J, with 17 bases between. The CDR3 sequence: CASSPPVDRYSNQPQHF. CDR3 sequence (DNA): TGCGCCAGCAGTCCCCCTGTGGACAGATATAGCAATCAGCCCCAGCATTTT.

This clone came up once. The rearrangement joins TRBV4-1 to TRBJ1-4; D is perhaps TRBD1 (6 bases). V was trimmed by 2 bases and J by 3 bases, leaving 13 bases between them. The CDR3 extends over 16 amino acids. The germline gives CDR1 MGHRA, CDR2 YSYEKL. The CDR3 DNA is TGCGCCAGCAGCCAAACCTCGGACAGAGCTAATGAAAAACTGTTTTTT. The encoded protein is CASSQTSDRANEKLFF.

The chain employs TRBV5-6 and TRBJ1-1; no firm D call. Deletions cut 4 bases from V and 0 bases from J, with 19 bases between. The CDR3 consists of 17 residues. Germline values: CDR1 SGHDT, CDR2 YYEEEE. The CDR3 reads CASSPKGDTDLNTEAFF. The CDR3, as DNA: TGTGCCAGCAGCCCCAAGGGAGACACAGACTTGAACACTGAAGCTTTCTTT.

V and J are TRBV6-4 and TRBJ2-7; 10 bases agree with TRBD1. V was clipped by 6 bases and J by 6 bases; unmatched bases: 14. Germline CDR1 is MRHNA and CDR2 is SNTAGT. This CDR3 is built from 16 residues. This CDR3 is CASREPGTGEKCEQYF. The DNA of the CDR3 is TGTGCCAGCAGAGAACCCGGGACAGGGGAAAAATGCGAGCAGTACTTC.

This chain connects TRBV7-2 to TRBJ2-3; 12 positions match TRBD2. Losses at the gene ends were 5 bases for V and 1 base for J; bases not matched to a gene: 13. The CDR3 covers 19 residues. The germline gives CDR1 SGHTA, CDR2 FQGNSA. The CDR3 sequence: CASSRPTSGRSVGTDTQYF. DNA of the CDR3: TGTGCCAGCAGCCGTCCGACTAGCGGGAGAAGTGTGGGCACAGATACGCAGTATTTT.

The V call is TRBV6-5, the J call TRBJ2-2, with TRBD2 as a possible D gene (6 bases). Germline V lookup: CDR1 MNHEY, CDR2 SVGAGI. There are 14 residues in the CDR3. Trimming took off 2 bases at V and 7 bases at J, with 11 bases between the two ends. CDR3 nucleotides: TGTGCCAGCAGTTACGATTCGGGGGTCGGGGAGCTGTTTTTT. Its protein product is CASSYDSGVGELFF.

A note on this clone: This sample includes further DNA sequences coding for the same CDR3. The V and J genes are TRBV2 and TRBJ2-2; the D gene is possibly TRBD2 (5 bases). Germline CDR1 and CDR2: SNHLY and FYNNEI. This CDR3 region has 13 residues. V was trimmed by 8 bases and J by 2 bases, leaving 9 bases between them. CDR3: CASSGGNTGELFF. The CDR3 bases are TGTGCCAGCTCCGGAGGAAACACCGGGGAGCTGTTTTTT.

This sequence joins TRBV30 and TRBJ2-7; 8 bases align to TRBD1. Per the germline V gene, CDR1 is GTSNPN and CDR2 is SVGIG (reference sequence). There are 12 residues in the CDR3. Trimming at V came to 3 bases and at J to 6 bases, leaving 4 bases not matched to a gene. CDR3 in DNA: TGTGCCTGGAGCGTTACAGGGGGCGAGCAGTACTTC. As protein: CAWSVTGGEQYF.

The CDR3 spells CASTPGGTYEQYV. The DNA of the CDR3 is TGTGCCAGCACCCCAGGGGGGACCTACGAGCAGTACGTC. The chain links TRBV6-1 to TRBJ2-7, with D maybe TRBD1 (7 bases). V lost 7 bases and J lost 2, with 12 bases in between. Germline assignment: CDR1 MNHNS and CDR2 SASEGT. The CDR3 is 13 amino acids.

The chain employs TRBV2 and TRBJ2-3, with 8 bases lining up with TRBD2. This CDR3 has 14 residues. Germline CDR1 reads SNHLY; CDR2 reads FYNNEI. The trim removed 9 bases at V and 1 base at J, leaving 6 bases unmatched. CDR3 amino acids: CASRRREGTDTQYF. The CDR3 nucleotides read TGTGCCAGTCGAAGGCGGGAGGGCACAGATACGCAGTATTTT.

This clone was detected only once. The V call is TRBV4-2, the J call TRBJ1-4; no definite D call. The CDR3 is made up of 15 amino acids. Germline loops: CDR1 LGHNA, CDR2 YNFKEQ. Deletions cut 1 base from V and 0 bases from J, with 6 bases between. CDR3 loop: CASSQGRATNEKLFF. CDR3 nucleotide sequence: TGTGCCAGCAGCCAAGGGAGGGCAACTAATGAAAAACTGTTTTTT.

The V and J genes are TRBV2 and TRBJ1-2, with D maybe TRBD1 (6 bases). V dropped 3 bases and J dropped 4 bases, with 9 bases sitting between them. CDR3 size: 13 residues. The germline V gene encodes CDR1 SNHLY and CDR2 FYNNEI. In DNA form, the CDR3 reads TGTGCCAGCAGTGACCAGGGGATCTATGGCTACACCTTC. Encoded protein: CASSDQGIYGYTF.

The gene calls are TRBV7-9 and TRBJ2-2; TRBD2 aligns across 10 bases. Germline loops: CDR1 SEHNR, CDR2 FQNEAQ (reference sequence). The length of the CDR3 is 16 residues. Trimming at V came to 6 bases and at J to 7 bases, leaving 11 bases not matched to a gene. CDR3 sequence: CASSSSGGQSNGELFF. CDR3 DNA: TGTGCCAGCAGTTCTAGCGGGGGCCAGTCGAACGGGGAGCTGTTTTTT.

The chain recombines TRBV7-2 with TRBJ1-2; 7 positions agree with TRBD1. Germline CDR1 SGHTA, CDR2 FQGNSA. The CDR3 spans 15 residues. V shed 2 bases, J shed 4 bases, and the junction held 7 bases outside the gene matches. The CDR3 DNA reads TGTGCCAGCAGCTTAAGGTCGGCAGGGGGCTATGGCTACACCTTC. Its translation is CASSLRSAGGYGYTF.

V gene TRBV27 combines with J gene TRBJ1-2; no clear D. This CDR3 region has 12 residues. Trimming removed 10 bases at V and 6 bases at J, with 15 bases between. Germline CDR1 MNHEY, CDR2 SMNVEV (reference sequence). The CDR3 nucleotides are TGTGCCATCTTTGACTGGGTGAATGGCTACACCTTC. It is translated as CAIFDWVNGYTF.

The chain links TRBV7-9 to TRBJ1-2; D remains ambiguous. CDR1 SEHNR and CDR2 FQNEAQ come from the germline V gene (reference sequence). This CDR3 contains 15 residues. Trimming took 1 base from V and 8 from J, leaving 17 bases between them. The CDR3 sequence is CASSLENAGVRGYTF. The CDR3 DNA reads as TGTGCCAGCAGCTTAGAGAATGCCGGGGTTCGGGGCTACACCTTC.

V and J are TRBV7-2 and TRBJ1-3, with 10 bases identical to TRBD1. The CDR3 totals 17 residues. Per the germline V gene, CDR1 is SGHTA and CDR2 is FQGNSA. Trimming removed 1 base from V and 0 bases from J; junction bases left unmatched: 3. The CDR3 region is CASSLGDRGSSGNTIYF. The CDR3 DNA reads TGTGCCAGCAGCTTAGGGGACAGGGGTTCCTCTGGAAACACCATATATTTT. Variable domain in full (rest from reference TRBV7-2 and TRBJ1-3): GAGVSQSPSNKVTEKGKDVELRCDPISGHTALYWYRQSLGQGLEFLIYFQGNSAPDKSGLPSDRFSAERTGGSVSTLTIQRTQQEDSAVYLCASSLGDRGSSGNTIYFGEGSWLTVV.

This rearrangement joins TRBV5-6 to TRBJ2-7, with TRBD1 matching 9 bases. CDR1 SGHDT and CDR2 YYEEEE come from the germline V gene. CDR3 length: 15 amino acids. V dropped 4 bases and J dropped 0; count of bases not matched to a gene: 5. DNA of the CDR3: TGTGCCAGCAGCAGCGACAGGGGGGCCTCCTACGAGCAGTACTTC. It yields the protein CASSSDRGASYEQYF.

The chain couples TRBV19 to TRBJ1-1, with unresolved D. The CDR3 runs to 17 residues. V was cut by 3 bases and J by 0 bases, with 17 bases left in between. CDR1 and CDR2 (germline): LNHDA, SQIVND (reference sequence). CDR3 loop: CASSIHLGRTMNTEAFF. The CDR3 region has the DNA TGTGCCAGTAGTATCCACCTAGGGCGGACTATGAACACTGAAGCTTTCTTT. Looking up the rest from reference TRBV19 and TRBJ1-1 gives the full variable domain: DGGITQSPKYLFRKEGQNVTLSCEQNLNHDAMYWYRQDPGQGLRLIYYSQIVNDFQKGDIAEGYSVSREKKESFPLTVTSAQKNPTAFYLCASSIHLGRTMNTEAFFGQGTRLTVV.

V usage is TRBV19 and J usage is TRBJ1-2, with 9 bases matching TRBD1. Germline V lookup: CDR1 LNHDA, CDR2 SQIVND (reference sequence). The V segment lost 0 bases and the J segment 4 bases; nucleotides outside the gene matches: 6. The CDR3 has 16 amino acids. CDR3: CASSIEDRGYFYGYTF. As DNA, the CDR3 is TGTGCCAGTAGTATAGAGGACAGGGGCTATTTCTATGGCTACACCTTC.